This entry describes one TCR beta chain. Clones were read by immunoSEQ multiplex PCR, and TCRdb kept only the in-frame ones, dropping some. The sample shows 330,000 or so clones, approximately 91% of them seen only once. The CDR3 sequence is 17 residues long. Unmatched junction bases numbered 14, after V lost 7 bases and J lost 6 bases. Germline V lookup: CDR1 SGHTA, CDR2 FQGTGA. The data stem from a study of blood T cell repertoires in COVID-19. About the research overall: Some COVID-19 samples were acute and others convalescent; all came from the United States, Italy and Spain.

Ages ranged from about 18 to 89 years, with residence in 24 US areas. Clinical histories supplied by participants themselves formed the basis of cohort assignment. Those designated as exposed participants met a COVID-19 case within 2 weeks before study entry. The TCR was taken from a woman aged 25 to 39 who had been exposed to COVID-19. Sequenced: PBMCs or T cells enriched from blood (not recorded which). V is TRBV7-3 and J is TRBJ2-2; 10 nucleotides align to TRBD1. The CDR3 reads CASTIRVGTGEPGELFF. The CDR3 bases are TGTGCCAGCACCATCCGAGTGGGGACAGGGGAGCCCGGGGAGCTGTTTTTT.